This entry features one T cell receptor beta chain sequence. It lacks a known antigen. Base qualities were left out, and no much larger clone turns up one base away. These data are taken from a study of shared clonotypes between healthy human individuals (dated by TCRdb to 2020 to 2021). With regard to the full study: Three men and a couple of women, aged 18 to 49 years, made up the cohort. To increase sequencing depth and limit assay-specific biases, different laboratories used diverse techniques to prepare libraries and sequence TCR repertoires. For each donor, CD4 naive and CD4 memory were each run on three plates, CD8 naive on two plates, and CD8 memory on one plate. Each donor's leukapheresis produced roughly between about 0.9 and 9.5 billion PBMCs. To estimate repertoire size and how much clonotype sharing occurs between individuals, the study deeply sequenced the blood TCR repertoires of five or six healthy adults.

What the research found in general, with its limitations: Higher generation probabilities were observed for clonotypes shared by all four sorted-subset donors than for non-shared clonotypes. Even with the large sequencing depth, rarefaction of the sorted-subset datasets indicated that sequencing was incomplete. Sampling was limited to blood, and TCR repertoires in tissue likely differ from TCR repertoires in blood. Because the study included a small number of donors, the genetic and exposure-history diversity represented was limited. Naive subsets generally had larger estimated clonotype richness than memory subsets. Pairwise subsampling led to the expectation that sequencing depth would affect the degree of clonotype sharing among donors. About 5% of naive CD4, 3.5% of naive CD8, approximately 2% of memory CD4, and 0.35% to 0.5% of memory CD8 clonotypes were shared across several donors.

TCR CDR3 regions were amplified from genomic DNA by multiplex PCR using the deep immunoSEQ assay. Extracted genomic DNA from each cell subset was distributed evenly across all wells of several immunoSEQ 96-well plates, and each plate was treated as a replicate. For sorted subsets, around 200 ng genomic DNA, equal to 30,000 to 35,000 T cell genomes, was loaded into each replicate PCR. The purified libraries were quantified using a Qubit 3.0 fluorometer, sized with a Bioanalyzer 2100, and then quantified again using the KAPA Library Quantification kit. A separate single-read 150-cycle Illumina NextSeq 550 flow cell was used to sequence each immunoSEQ 96-well plate. Processing in the source paper ran as follows. Because only junctional sequences without quality scores were contained in the immunoSEQ output, filtering matching that applied to full-length reads could not be performed. Sequences were annotated with PyIR, a Python wrapper for IgBLAST v1.9, using IMGT germline references to assign V/J genes and CDR3. Reads with weak V/J assignments (E-value above 1e-6), missing CDR3, stop codons, out-of-frame junctions, or ambiguous translated residues were removed. V3J clonotypes were defined by identical inferred V gene, J gene, and CDR3 amino acid sequence. Percentage overlap between repertoires was calculated by dividing the number of shared unique clonotypes by the size of the smaller repertoire. Richness of each repertoire was evaluated using RTK rarefaction, the Chao1 estimator, and Recon v2.1 estimates of unobserved clonotypes. OLGA was used to compute generation probabilities for all TCRbeta clonotypes that the gDNA method yielded from a handful of donors. TCRdb provides this immuneACCESS table in a form limited to in-frame rearrangements. Some clones are lacking; in checked studies, under half of them reflect an unresolved V gene, and why the rest are absent is not known. For V, J and clone size, that table is used; D and trimming come from the DNA. The sample table holds a few hundred thousand clones, of which roughly 97% were seen once. The ten largest make up about 0.06% of the sample.

Healthy HIV-negative adults with no recently reported acute infections or vaccinations were included as donors. Every donor was a Caucasian adult living in Nashville, Tennessee, USA. CD4+ T cells were enriched through magnetic negative selection, after which naive cells were positively selected on CD45RA and the remaining negative fraction served as the memory subset. Blood was obtained by leukapheresis, after which PBMCs were separated by Ficoll-Histopaque density gradient centrifugation and cryopreserved in liquid nitrogen vapor phase. Analytical flow cytometry was used to check the purity and quantity of each magnetically sorted T cell population. Genomic DNA was isolated from each sorted fraction and quantified by UV absorbance on a Nanodrop 2000c. The clonotype originates from a woman in her 30s in good health. Sequenced material: naive CD4+ T cells sorted from blood. The sample's cell subset or site, from its label and the paper: CD45RA+ positively selected.

The bases read TGTGCCAGCAGTGCGAAAAACAGGGGCAGCGGGTTCTACAATGAGCAGTTCTTC. Protein translation: CASSAKNRGSGFYNEQFF. This receptor chain uses TRBV28 and TRBJ2-1, with TRBD1 perhaps the D gene, on 7 matching bases. Looking up the germline V gene yields CDR1 MDHEN and CDR2 SYDVKM. V loses 5 bases of germline sequence and J loses 3 bases, and the interval between the two ends is 23 bases. The CDR3 covers 18 residues, taking in both the cysteine and the phenylalanine. Only the CDR3 part of the read is kept: 54 bases, read in frame from the first base.